These 7 T cell receptor beta chains came from one sample sequenced in a study of radiation and T cells in renal cell carcinoma. The table came from immunoSEQ multiplex PCR; TCRdb's copy has only in-frame clones and leaves some out. Among about 140,000 clones listed, over 65% were seen once. Time point reported: baseline pretreatment blood. As for treatment: 15 Gy SBRT to primary tumor, nephrectomy 4 weeks later. The sequencing used blood, collected from a patient whose treatment included radiotherapy and nephrectomy. These receptors were taken from a woman in her fifties or sixties with renal cell carcinoma.

The chain recombines TRBV9 with TRBJ2-7, with TRBD1 identical over 7 bases. The CDR3 sequence is 14 residues long. The V gene's germline CDR1 is SGDLS and CDR2 YYNGEE. V lost 0 bases, J lost 1 base, and 1 base stayed unmatched. Written as DNA, the CDR3 is TGTGCCAGCAGCGTAGGGGGACAGTCCTACGAGCAGTACTTC. The encoded protein is CASSVGGQSYEQYF.

This chain uses TRBV5-1 with TRBJ2-5; 9 bases fit TRBD1. The CDR3 length is 15 residues. V shed 7 bases and J 2 bases; nucleotides not matched to a gene: 9. Looked up from germline, CDR1 is SGHRS and CDR2 is YFSETQ. DNA of the CDR3: TGCGCCAGCCAGGTCTCCGGGACAGGGCAAGAGACCCAGTACTTC. Residues: CASQVSGTGQETQYF. Drawing the rest from reference TRBV5-1 and TRBJ2-5, the complete variable domain is KAGVTQTPRYLIKTRGQQVTLSCSPISGHRSVSWYQQTPGQGLQFLFEYFSETQRNKGNFPGRFSGRQFSNSRSEMNVSTLELGDSALYLCASQVSGTGQETQYFGPGTRLLVL.

The chain carries TRBV14 and TRBJ2-1, with TRBD2 matching over 10 bases. V shed 4 bases and J 7 bases; nucleotides not matched to a gene: 10. There are 16 residues in the CDR3. Per the germline V gene, CDR1 is SGHDN and CDR2 is FVKESK. CDR3 in DNA: TGTGCCAGCAGCCCCCGGACTAGCGGATACAATAATGAGCAGTTCTTC. Protein: CASSPRTSGYNNEQFF. The entire variable domain, with the rest obtained from reference TRBV14 and TRBJ2-1, is as follows: EAGVTQFPSHSVIEKGQTVTLRCDPISGHDNLYWYRRVMGKEIKFLLHFVKESKQDESGMPNNRFLAERTGGTYSTLKVQPAELEDSGVYFCASSPRTSGYNNEQFFGPGTRLTVL.

V is TRBV10-1 and J is TRBJ1-5; perhaps TRBD1 as D (5 bases). Germline V lookup: CDR1 WNHNN, CDR2 SYGVQD (reference sequence). The CDR3 extends over 17 amino acids. With 0 bases removed from V and 7 bases from J, the gap between germline ends came to 19 bases. In nucleotides, the CDR3 is TGCGCCAGCAGTGAGTCGAGAAATGTCGGGGGAAGGCAGCCCCAGCATTTT. It translates to CASSESRNVGGRQPQHF.

The chain joins TRBV4-3 to TRBJ1-5, with D possibly TRBD1 on 6 matching bases. The CDR3 is made up of 14 amino acids. The V and J ends lost 1 base and 5 bases respectively, with 9 bases between them. The germline V gene has CDR1 LGHNA and CDR2 YSLEER. The CDR3 DNA reads as TGCGCCAGCAGCCAAGCCCACAGGGATCAGCCCCAGCATTTT. Its protein product is CASSQAHRDQPQHF.

The genes are TRBV6-5 and TRBJ1-1; D not certain. V lost 6 bases, J lost 1 base, and 15 bases lay in between. In germline, CDR1 is MNHEY, CDR2 SVGAGI. The CDR3 runs 15 residues. The CDR3 protein is CASRINSGANTEAFF. In nucleotides, the CDR3 is TGTGCCAGCAGGATAAACAGCGGTGCGAACACTGAAGCTTTCTTT.

V gene TRBV2 combines with J gene TRBJ1-3; 8 bases fit TRBD1. Trimming took 2 bases from V and 4 from J; bases not matched to a gene: 4. Germline V gene lookup returns CDR1 SNHLY and CDR2 FYNNEI. The CDR3 spans 15 residues. CDR3 coding DNA: TGTGCCAGCAGTGAACAGGGGGCAAGCGGAAACACCATATATTTT. This sequence encodes CASSEQGASGNTIYF.